The 22 T cell receptor beta chains presented below share a single source sample, sequenced in a study of T-cell memory formation after mild COVID-19. TCRdb reprocessed the 5' RACE reads via MiXCR and lists one record per CDR3 protein. The sample lists under 650,000 distinct CDR3 sequences, about a sixth seen once, with approximately 12% in the top ten. The sequenced material came from PBMCs or a T cell subset sorted from them (not recorded which). The receptors stem from an adult woman who had mild COVID-19 (a few samples of this study predate the infection). Cell type and time point are not known.

The rearrangement joins TRBV6-5 to TRBJ1-1; 7 bases agree with TRBD1. CDR3 length: 15 residues. The germline V gene has CDR1 MNHEY and CDR2 SVGAGI. V dropped 5 bases and J dropped 1; count of bases not matched to a gene: 7. CDR3 sequence (DNA): TGTGCCAGCAGTGAAAAGGGACAGCCGAACACTGAAGCTTTCTTT. Its translation is CASSEKGQPNTEAFF.

This clonotype has more than one count but fewer than ten. This rearrangement joins TRBV20-1 to TRBJ2-7; 7 positions match TRBD1. V was pared by 0 bases and J by 5 bases, with 7 bases of the junction left unmatched. The CDR3 sequence is 14 residues long. Germline CDR1 and CDR2: DFQATT and SNEGSKA (reference sequence). The CDR3 protein is CSARDGAGGDEQYF. The CDR3 region has the DNA TGCAGTGCTAGAGATGGGGCAGGGGGAGACGAGCAGTACTTC.

This chain links TRBV11-3 with TRBJ2-2; 8 bases map to TRBD2. Germline V gene data show CDR1 as SGHNT and CDR2 as YENEEA. The CDR3 runs to 16 residues. Unmatched junction bases numbered 0, after V lost 0 bases and J lost 0 bases. CDR3 DNA sequence: TGTGCCAGCAGCTTAGACGGGAGGGCGAACACCGGGGAGCTGTTTTTT. This codes for CASSLDGRANTGELFF.

This chain connects TRBV2 to TRBJ2-1, with D possibly TRBD1 on 5 matching bases. V dropped 3 bases and J dropped 7 bases, with 7 bases sitting between them. The CDR3 contains 12 residues. CDR1 is SNHLY, CDR2 FYNNEI, per germline. In nucleotides, the CDR3 is TGTGCCAGCAGTGATAGGGGAAATGAGCAGTTCTTC. Protein product: CASSDRGNEQFF.

The V call is TRBV7-2, the J call TRBJ1-2, with D maybe TRBD1 (6 bases). CDR3 length: 13 amino acids. Germline assignment: CDR1 SGHTA and CDR2 FQGNSA. Trimming took 5 bases from V and 6 from J, leaving 13 bases between them. The chain's CDR3 is CASSPYRVDGYTF. The CDR3, as DNA: TGTGCCAGCAGCCCGTACAGGGTTGATGGCTACACCTTC.

This sequence joins TRBV6-5 and TRBJ1-1; D is undetermined. The V end was cut by 0 bases, the J end by 6 bases, with 8 bases between. Germline-derived CDR1 and CDR2 are MNHEY and SVGAGI. The CDR3 has 13 residues. CDR3 nucleotide sequence: TGTGCCAGCAGTTACTCTCGCGATTCTGAAGCTTTCTTT. It yields the protein CASSYSRDSEAFF.

V and J are TRBV7-8 and TRBJ2-2; D is tentatively TRBD1 or TRBD2 (5 bases each). Deletions cut 8 bases from V and 12 bases from J, with 25 bases between. From germline, CDR1 is SGHVS and CDR2 FQNEAQ. The CDR3 is 15 amino acids. DNA for the CDR3: TGTGCCAGCCCGGCCCGTTGGGGGACCATTACCAAGCTGTTTTTT. Encoded protein: CASPARWGTITKLFF.

This clonotype came up a few times. The J gene is TRBJ1-1, the V gene TRBV6-5, with D maybe TRBD1 (5 bases). From germline, CDR1 is MNHEY and CDR2 SVGAGI. V was clipped by 10 bases and J by 0 bases, with 15 bases between them. The CDR3 covers 14 residues. The CDR3 DNA reads TGTGCCACGGGGCTCCATCCTTTGAACACTGAAGCTTTCTTT. Translation gives CATGLHPLNTEAFF.

The rearrangement links TRBV10-2 to TRBJ2-5, with 10 bases that match TRBD1. The CDR3 runs to 14 residues. CDR1 is WSHSY and CDR2 is SAAADI in the germline V gene. Trimming took 3 bases from V and 9 from J; bases not matched to a gene: 7. CDR3 sequence reads: CASSDPGTGVAQYF. CDR3 DNA: TGCGCCAGCAGTGATCCCGGGACAGGGGTTGCCCAGTACTTC.

The chain recombines TRBV12-3 or TRBV12-4 with TRBJ1-5; D is possibly TRBD1 (5 bases). CDR3 length: 14 residues. The V end lost 3 bases, the J end lost 3 bases, and 9 bases lay between the germline ends. The CDR3 DNA reads as TGTGCCAGCAGTTTGTCCGGGACCAATCAGCCCCAGCATTTT. This sequence encodes CASSLSGTNQPQHF.

The chain links TRBV5-1 to TRBJ2-2; D not certain. The CDR3 has 15 residues. The ends were cut back, 4 bases at V and 4 bases at J, with 14 bases in the middle. Looked up from germline, CDR1 is SGHRS and CDR2 is YFSETQ. CDR3 DNA sequence: TGCGCCAGCAGCCAGCTTCCCGACTCCACCGGGGAGCTGTTTTTT. As protein: CASSQLPDSTGELFF.

V usage is TRBV6-5 and J usage is TRBJ2-1, with 9 bases that match TRBD1. J was trimmed by 8 bases and V by 6 bases; bases with no gene match: 5. The CDR3 runs to 13 residues. Germline assignment: CDR1 MNHEY and CDR2 SVGAGI. CDR3 protein: CASSFTGGHEQFF. The CDR3 DNA follows: TGTGCCAGCAGCTTCACAGGGGGCCATGAGCAGTTCTTC.

This chain joins TRBV3-1 and TRBJ1-5; D not certain. Germline CDR1 is LGHDT and CDR2 is YNNKEL (reference sequence). The CDR3 totals 15 residues. Deletions cut 2 bases from V and 0 bases from J, with 8 bases between. The CDR3 protein is CASSQNPISNQPQHF. In DNA, the CDR3 is TGTGCCAGCAGCCAAAATCCGATTAGCAATCAGCCCCAGCATTTT.

CDR3 bases: TGTGCCAGCATCAAGACAGGGGGACGAACTGAAGCTTTCTTT. Its translation: CASIKTGGRTEAFF. This chain connects TRBV7-9 to TRBJ1-1; 9 bases agree with TRBD1. The CDR3 consists of 14 residues. Germline V lookup: CDR1 SEHNR, CDR2 FQNEAQ (reference sequence). The trim removed 7 bases at V and 5 bases at J, leaving 8 bases unmatched.

This clonotype showed up just a few times. The chain uses TRBV7-9 and TRBJ2-7; TRBD2 matches at 9 bases. The CDR3 is made up of 14 amino acids. Germline-derived CDR1 and CDR2 are SEHNR and FQNEAQ (reference sequence). J gave up 7 bases and V 1 base, and 5 bases lay outside the gene matches. CDR3 sequence reads: CASSLGGRADEQYF. CDR3 coding DNA: TGTGCCAGCAGCTTAGGCGGGAGGGCCGATGAGCAGTACTTC.

J is TRBJ1-1 and V is TRBV5-1; no clear D. Per the germline V gene, CDR1 is SGHRS and CDR2 is YFSETQ. This CDR3 contains 16 residues. V lost 1 base and J lost 0, with 13 bases in between. The CDR3 loop reads CASSLMRDPLNTEAFF. DNA for the CDR3: TGCGCCAGCAGCTTGATGAGGGATCCGCTGAACACTGAAGCTTTCTTT. The complete variable domain, with remaining parts taken from reference TRBV5-1 and TRBJ1-1, reads KAGVTQTPRYLIKTRGQQVTLSCSPISGHRSVSWYQQTPGQGLQFLFEYFSETQRNKGNFPGRFSGRQFSNSRSEMNVSTLELGDSALYLCASSLMRDPLNTEAFFGQGTRLTVV.

CDR3: CASSYYPPKGEAFF. The CDR3 DNA reads as TGTGCCAGCAGTTACTACCCGCCCAAGGGGGAAGCTTTCTTT. This chain joins TRBV6-6 and TRBJ1-1; weak D call: TRBD1 (5 bases). This CDR3 is built from 14 residues. Germline V gene data show CDR1 as MNHNY and CDR2 as SVGAGI (reference sequence). Deletions cut 1 base from V and 8 bases from J, with 14 bases between.

This clonotype has just a few counts. This rearrangement joins TRBV12-3 or TRBV12-4 to TRBJ1-5; D gene ambiguous. Trimming left V 6 bases short and J 7 bases short, with 13 bases between. The CDR3 loop spans 13 amino acids. This CDR3 is CASSPDAGQPQHF. The DNA of the CDR3 is TGTGCCAGCAGCCCCGACGCGGGCCAGCCCCAGCATTTT.

For the CDR3, the DNA is TGCGCCAGCCGGGACAGACCCGGTCAGCCCCAGCATTTT. Translated, it gives CASRDRPGQPQHF. V usage is TRBV5-1 and J usage is TRBJ1-5; 7 bases match TRBD1. The CDR3 has 13 amino acids. Unmatched junction bases numbered 7, after V lost 7 bases and J lost 6 bases. Germline V gene data show CDR1 as SGHRS and CDR2 as YFSETQ.

V usage is TRBV12-3 or TRBV12-4 and J usage is TRBJ2-5, with unresolved D. V lost 8 bases and J lost 5, with 15 bases in between. The CDR3 sequence is 13 residues long. The CDR3 loop reads CASGKSVVETQYF. CDR3 DNA: TGTGCCAGCGGCAAGTCAGTGGTGGAGACCCAGTACTTC.

The CDR3 sequence is CASSVATGRVDGYTF. For the CDR3, the DNA is TGTGCCAGCAGCGTAGCTACCGGCAGGGTCGATGGCTACACCTTC. This sequence joins TRBV9 and TRBJ1-2; D is possibly TRBD1 (5 bases). Germline lookup yields CDR1 SGDLS and CDR2 YYNGEE. The CDR3 has 15 residues. Trimming removed 0 bases from V and 6 bases from J, with 15 bases in between.

This clonotype was observed a handful of times. V gene TRBV18 combines with J gene TRBJ2-2; TRBD1 might be the D (5 bases). CDR1 is KGHSH, CDR2 LQKENI, per germline. The germline V and J ends were trimmed by 10 bases and 1 base, with 16 bases remaining between them. The CDR3 length is 15 residues. The CDR3 sequence: CANPPRQQNTGELFF. In DNA, the CDR3 is TGTGCCAACCCCCCCCGACAGCAGAACACCGGGGAGCTGTTTTTT.